What follows are 30 T cell receptor beta chains derived from one specimen sequenced in a study of human T cells and chemical hapten exposure. Via MiXCR, TCRdb re-called the RACE reads, giving one row per CDR3 protein. Counted here are nearly 350,000 distinct CDR3 sequences, around 7% occurring once; the ten biggest clones make up 8.4%. Time point here: patch test 1, 2 weeks after DPC sensitization. Treatment specified: therapeutic diphenylcyclopropenone sensitization with weekly scalp DPC. The sequenced sample was whole blood, obtained in connection with sensitization to the hapten diphenylcyclopropenone (DPC). The receptors here all came from a woman under 30 with alopecia areata. Some clones in this sample may be carry-over from other donors' samples.

This clonotype was found many times. V usage is TRBV20-1 and J usage is TRBJ2-4; D might be TRBD2 (6 bases). The germline V gene encodes CDR1 DFQATT and CDR2 SNEGSKA (reference sequence). The CDR3 consists of 15 residues. V shed 0 bases and J shed 10 bases, with 19 bases lying between them. The CDR3 DNA reads as TGCAGTGCTAGAGATCTGCGGGGAGGAGTTATTATTCAGTACTTC. Translating gives CSARDLRGGVIIQYF.

The genes are TRBV18 and TRBJ1-1; 11 bases align to TRBD1. CDR3 length: 15 residues. Germline V gives CDR1 KGHSH, CDR2 LQKENI. Trimming cost V 0 bases and J 8 bases; bases outside gene matches: 5. CDR3 nucleotide sequence: TGTGCCAGCTCACCACCGAGGACAGGGGGCGGGGAAGCTTTCTTT. Translating it yields CASSPPRTGGGEAFF.

This clonotype was detected many times. The gene calls are TRBV6-5 and TRBJ1-6; D is undetermined. CDR3 length: 13 residues. CDR1 is MNHEY and CDR2 is SVGAGI in the germline V gene. The ends were cut back, 6 bases at V and 14 bases at J, with 17 bases in the middle. The CDR3 protein is CASRPPTPGTLHF. CDR3 in DNA: TGTGCCAGCAGGCCCCCCACCCCGGGAACCCTCCACTTT.

This clonotype was observed many times. This chain uses TRBV5-1 with TRBJ2-5; tentative D call: TRBD2 (6 bases). The germline V gene encodes CDR1 SGHRS and CDR2 YFSETQ. The ends were cut back, 7 bases at V and 2 bases at J, with 15 bases in the middle. The CDR3 covers 14 residues. CDR3 amino acids: CASATTGGQETQYF. Here the CDR3 DNA reads TGCGCCAGCGCAACTACTGGGGGGCAAGAGACCCAGTACTTC.

The genes are TRBV2 and TRBJ1-6; tentative D call: TRBD1 (6 bases). V was cut by 11 bases and J by 6 bases, with 11 bases left in between. CDR3 length: 12 residues. The germline V gene has CDR1 SNHLY and CDR2 FYNNEI. The CDR3 sequence is CAAGQINSPLHF. CDR3 DNA: TGTGCCGCTGGACAGATTAATTCACCCCTCCACTTT.

This clonotype was observed at least ten times. The chain carries TRBV6-6 and TRBJ2-3; TRBD2 matches 8 bases. With 5 bases clipped from V and 5 bases from J, the junction kept 3 bases outside the gene matches. The CDR3 has 13 residues. The germline CDR1 and CDR2 sequences are MNHNY and SVGAGI (reference sequence). For the CDR3, the DNA is TGTGCCAGCAGTACAAGCGGGGGAGATACGCAGTATTTT. It translates to CASSTSGGDTQYF.

The chain carries TRBV6-5 and TRBJ2-7; 7 bases line up with TRBD1. The germline V gene has CDR1 MNHEY and CDR2 SVGAGI. Losses at the gene ends were 6 bases for V and 3 bases for J; bases not matched to a gene: 11. The CDR3 spans 15 residues. The DNA of the CDR3 is TGTGCCAGCAGCACCCGGGACAGTGAATTCTACGAGCAGTACTTC. This codes for CASSTRDSEFYEQYF.

There are a few counts of this clonotype. The chain joins TRBV28 to TRBJ1-6; no definite D call. The germline V and J ends were trimmed by 5 bases and 0 bases, with 17 bases remaining between them. CDR3 length equals 18 residues. Germline V CDR1 and CDR2: MDHEN, SYDVKM. The DNA for the CDR3 is TGTGCCAGCAGTCCTGTTTGGATGCTGAGCTCCTATAATTCACCCCTCCACTTT. Protein: CASSPVWMLSSYNSPLHF.

The chain recombines TRBV28 with TRBJ2-5; possible D gene TRBD1, 7 bases. This CDR3 contains 15 residues. Germline CDR1 is MDHEN and CDR2 is SYDVKM. V lost 5 bases and J lost 2, with 15 bases in between. CDR3 residues: CASSEGPGGQETQYF. CDR3 coding DNA: TGTGCCAGCAGTGAAGGTCCAGGGGGGCAAGAGACCCAGTACTTC. Based on the CDR3 plus reference TRBV28 and TRBJ2-5, the full variable domain is DVKVTQSSRYLVKRTGEKVFLECVQDMDHENMFWYRQDPGLGLRLIYFSYDVKMKEKGDIPEGYSVSREKKERFSLILESASTNQTSMYLCASSEGPGGQETQYFGPGTRLLVL.

This clonotype was counted many times. The rearrangement links TRBV7-2 to TRBJ2-3; maybe TRBD1 (5 bases). This CDR3 region has 16 residues. V gave up 0 bases and J gave up 7 bases, with 17 bases separating them. Germline assignment: CDR1 SGHTA and CDR2 FQGNSA. CDR3 nucleotide sequence: TGTGCCAGCAGCTTAGCTACGGGCTTCCAGGGTCATACGCAGTATTTT. This codes for CASSLATGFQGHTQYF.

This clonotype came up many times. V usage is TRBV6-6 and J usage is TRBJ1-5; D is possibly TRBD1 (5 bases). The germline CDR1 and CDR2 sequences are MNHNY and SVGAGI (reference sequence). The CDR3 has 14 amino acids. Trimming stripped 6 bases from V and 1 base from J, with 10 bases between. The CDR3 sequence: CASREDISNQPQHF. CDR3 in DNA: TGTGCCAGCAGAGAGGACATAAGCAATCAGCCCCAGCATTTT.

Only a few counts were recorded for this clonotype. The V and J genes are TRBV6-1 and TRBJ2-1, with D uncertain. Per germline, CDR1 MNHNS and CDR2 SASEGT. V shed 4 bases and J shed 10 bases, with 17 bases lying between them. This CDR3 has 14 amino acids. The CDR3 DNA reads TGTGCCAGCAGTGGGCGACAAGCCAATGAGGAGCAGTTCTTC. This sequence encodes CASSGRQANEEQFF.

The chain uses TRBV20-1 and TRBJ2-7, with D possibly matching TRBD2 (5 bases). This CDR3 has 12 residues. The germline V gene encodes CDR1 DFQATT and CDR2 SNEGSKA (reference sequence). The germline V and J ends were trimmed by 5 bases and 5 bases, with 13 bases remaining between them. The CDR3 DNA reads TGCAGTGCTCGGGGTCGGGTCCACGAGCAGTACTTC. As protein: CSARGRVHEQYF.

V and J are TRBV6-5 and TRBJ2-3, with TRBD2 matching over 8 bases. V was clipped by 1 base and J by 2 bases; unmatched bases: 14. The CDR3 is 19 amino acids. The V gene's germline CDR1 is MNHEY and CDR2 SVGAGI. The CDR3 nucleotides are TGTGCCAGCAGTTACTTAGCTAGCGGGTACCTCGGAGCCACAGATACGCAGTATTTT. Its translation is CASSYLASGYLGATDTQYF.

The chain links TRBV6-1 to TRBJ1-6, with 8 bases aligning to TRBD1. This CDR3 is built from 18 residues. Germline CDR1 is MNHNS and CDR2 is SASEGT. V lost 6 bases and J lost 7; bases outside the gene matches: 17. The CDR3 region has the DNA TGTGCCAGCAGCCGTCGCCCCTCCCCCCGGGACAGGAATTCACCCCTCCACTTT. It codes for CASSRRPSPRDRNSPLHF.

The chain joins TRBV7-9 to TRBJ2-2, with 9 bases matching TRBD2. This CDR3 comprises 17 residues. V lost 4 bases, J lost 1 base, and 7 bases stayed unmatched. Germline V lookup: CDR1 SEHNR, CDR2 FQNEAQ (reference sequence). The CDR3 DNA follows: TGTGCCAGCAGCTCCATCCTTAGCGGGGGGAACACCGGGGAGCTGTTTTTT. Its translation: CASSSILSGGNTGELFF.

This clonotype has only a few counts. The chain is built from TRBV13 and TRBJ1-6; 7 nucleotides match TRBD1. The CDR3 has 13 residues. The germline V gene has CDR1 PRHDT and CDR2 FYEKMQ (reference sequence). Trimming at V came to 4 bases and at J to 18 bases, leaving 12 bases not matched to a gene. CDR3 sequence reads: CASSYTEQGPPHF. In DNA form, the CDR3 reads TGTGCCAGCAGCTACACGGAACAGGGGCCGCCCCACTTT. Based on the CDR3 plus reference TRBV13 and TRBJ1-6, the full variable domain is AAGVIQSPRHLIKEKRETATLKCYPIPRHDTVYWYQQGPGQDPQFLISFYEKMQSDKGSIPDRFSAQQFSDYHSELNMSSLELGDSALYFCASSYTEQGPPHFGNGTRLTVT.

A few counts support this clonotype. The V call is TRBV19, the J call TRBJ2-7; D remains ambiguous. The ends were cut back, 5 bases at V and 7 bases at J, with 12 bases in the middle. Germline CDR1 is LNHDA and CDR2 is SQIVND (reference sequence). This CDR3 has 12 residues. The CDR3 DNA reads TGTGCCAGTAGTGTCCCTTGGGGAGAGCAGTACTTC. Translating gives CASSVPWGEQYF.

A few counts support this clonotype. V is TRBV7-9 and J is TRBJ2-1, with D tentatively TRBD1 or TRBD2 (5 bases each). V was trimmed by 5 bases and J by 3 bases, leaving 11 bases between them. Germline V CDR1 and CDR2: SEHNR, FQNEAQ (reference sequence). The CDR3 runs 14 residues. The CDR3 protein is CASSPLGDYNEQFF. In DNA form, the CDR3 reads TGTGCCAGCAGCCCTTTGGGGGACTACAATGAGCAGTTCTTC.

This clonotype was seen ten or more times. The rearrangement uses TRBV20-1 and TRBJ2-6, with TRBD1 identical over 7 bases. J lost 0 bases, V lost 3 bases, and 5 bases had no gene match. This CDR3 region has 16 residues. Germline V gene data show CDR1 as DFQATT and CDR2 as SNEGSKA (reference sequence). The CDR3 reads CSASGQGVSGANVLTF. In DNA form, the CDR3 reads TGCAGTGCTAGTGGCCAGGGGGTCTCTGGGGCCAACGTCCTGACTTTC.

This clonotype was counted many times. The chain joins TRBV4-3 to TRBJ2-6; D not certain. V was trimmed by 0 bases and J by 0 bases, leaving 12 bases between them. Germline V CDR1 and CDR2: LGHNA, YSLEER. The CDR3 is 18 amino acids. The CDR3 DNA reads TGCGCCAGCAGCCAAGATCGCTTAAGCTCCTCTGGGGCCAACGTCCTGACTTTC. This sequence encodes CASSQDRLSSSGANVLTF.

This clonotype was counted ten times or more. The chain carries TRBV18 and TRBJ1-2; D might be TRBD1 (5 bases). CDR3 size: 14 residues. The V and J ends lost 6 bases and 2 bases respectively, with 13 bases between them. The germline V gene encodes CDR1 KGHSH and CDR2 LQKENI. The CDR3 nucleotides read TGTGCCAGCTCCAGGGACCCCTTAAACTATGGCTACACCTTC. Translating gives CASSRDPLNYGYTF.

A few counts support this clonotype. CDR3 protein: CASSLGTSQTQYF. The CDR3 DNA reads as TGTGCCAGCAGCCTTGGGACTAGTCAGACCCAGTACTTC. V usage is TRBV9 and J usage is TRBJ2-5, with 8 bases matching TRBD2. Germline CDR1 SGDLS, CDR2 YYNGEE. CDR3 size: 13 residues. Trimming took 4 bases from V and 6 from J; bases not matched to a gene: 5.

This rearrangement joins TRBV10-3 to TRBJ1-2, with D unresolved. V was cut by 6 bases and J by 10 bases, with 21 bases left in between. CDR3 length equals 14 residues. Germline assignment: CDR1 ENHRY and CDR2 SYGVKD. CDR3 bases: TGTGCCATCAGCCGCTCCGGGAAAATAGAGGACTACACCTTC. Its protein is CAISRSGKIEDYTF.

This rearrangement joins TRBV15 to TRBJ2-1; the match to TRBD1 covers 8 bases. This CDR3 region has 17 residues. The V segment lost 0 bases and the J segment 2 bases; nucleotides outside the gene matches: 6. Germline CDR1 LNHNV, CDR2 YYDKDF (reference sequence). CDR3: CATSRDADRVPYNEQFF. The CDR3 DNA reads as TGTGCCACCAGCAGAGACGCGGACAGGGTCCCCTACAATGAGCAGTTCTTC.

The chain couples TRBV5-6 to TRBJ1-2; D call uncertain. V was trimmed by 1 base and J by 2 bases, leaving 9 bases between them. The CDR3 is 14 residues long. Germline-derived CDR1 and CDR2 are SGHDT and YYEEEE. The CDR3 DNA reads TGTGCCAGCAGCTTGATTGGCCTGAACTATGGCTACACCTTC. This codes for CASSLIGLNYGYTF.

This clonotype was counted between two and nine times. V usage is TRBV27 and J usage is TRBJ1-6; D call uncertain. V gave up 0 bases and J gave up 5 bases, with 8 bases separating them. Looked up from germline, CDR1 is MNHEY and CDR2 is SMNVEV (reference sequence). This CDR3 region has 15 residues. The CDR3 loop is CASSLSGVDNSPLHF. The CDR3 nucleotides are TGTGCCAGCAGTTTATCGGGTGTGGATAATTCACCCCTCCACTTT.

This clonotype was seen only a few times. The rearrangement uses TRBV6-6 and TRBJ1-5; D remains unclear. The length of the CDR3 is 16 residues. Trimming removed 7 bases at V and 0 bases at J, with 16 bases between. Germline CDR1 and CDR2: MNHNY and SVGAGI (reference sequence). This chain's CDR3 is CASIPPGGDSNQPQHF. Written as DNA, the CDR3 is TGTGCCAGCATCCCCCCCGGAGGAGATAGCAATCAGCCCCAGCATTTT.

This clonotype was counted a few times. The chain is built from TRBV6-5 and TRBJ2-2; 8 nucleotides match TRBD1. From germline, CDR1 is MNHEY and CDR2 SVGAGI. The V gene end was trimmed by 0 bases and the J gene end by 3 bases; junction bases not matched to a gene: 3. The CDR3 extends over 16 amino acids. The CDR3 protein is CASSYSRTGYTGELFF. The CDR3 DNA sequence: TGTGCCAGCAGTTACTCGAGGACAGGGTACACCGGGGAGCTGTTTTTT.

This clonotype occurred a few times. The chain employs TRBV12-3 or TRBV12-4 and TRBJ1-1, with D possibly matching TRBD1 (5 bases). The germline V and J ends were trimmed by 4 bases and 1 base, with 13 bases remaining between them. CDR3 size: 15 residues. Written as DNA, the CDR3 is TGTGCCAGCAGTTCATTCGAAGGACAGAACACTGAAGCTTTCTTT. Translated: CASSSFEGQNTEAFF.